These 10 T cell receptor beta chains share one sample of origin, sequenced in a study of identifying expanded T cells in peripheral blood. Produced via immunoSEQ multiplex PCR; TCRdb's table is partial and in-frame only. Of approximately 58,000 clones in the sample, around four fifths were seen once. Sequencing was done on a sample of blood. These receptors came from a person aged 18 to 70 in good health.

The V and J genes are TRBV5-4 and TRBJ1-1; 7 nucleotides agree with TRBD1. This CDR3 spans 16 amino acids. The V and J ends lost 5 bases and 4 bases, in that order; junction bases with no gene match: 14. Germline CDR1 SGHNT, CDR2 YYREEE (reference sequence). CDR3 nucleotide sequence: TGTGCCAGCAGGCCTGGGGGGAGGGGGCAGGGCACTGAAGCTTTCTTT. This encodes CASRPGGRGQGTEAFF.

This clone was observed a single time. The chain employs TRBV30 and TRBJ1-1; D remains ambiguous. The length of the CDR3 is 12 residues. V was pared by 5 bases and J by 8 bases, with 15 bases between. Germline V gene data show CDR1 as GTSNPN and CDR2 as SVGIG (reference sequence). The DNA of the CDR3 is TGTGCCTGGGGGAATGAACTTAAGGAAGCTTTCTTT. It yields the protein CAWGNELKEAFF.

This chain joins TRBV9 and TRBJ1-1, with a weak D call TRBD1 (6 bases). The CDR3 has 14 amino acids. Germline CDR1 reads SGDLS; CDR2 reads YYNGEE. Trimming shortened V by 2 bases and J by 3 bases, and 11 bases separated the two germline ends. Written as DNA, the CDR3 is TGTGCCAGCAGCGTGGGGGACACCGACACTGAAGCTTTCTTT. It is translated as CASSVGDTDTEAFF.

This chain connects TRBV5-1 to TRBJ2-1; TRBD2 is a possible D gene (6 bases). V was trimmed by 3 bases and J by 6 bases, leaving 13 bases between them. The CDR3 has 14 amino acids. Germline V gene data show CDR1 as SGHRS and CDR2 as YFSETQ. CDR3 residues: CASSWAGTSNEQFF. As DNA, the CDR3 is TGCGCCAGCAGCTGGGCCGGGACTTCCAATGAGCAGTTCTTC.

This chain connects TRBV18 to TRBJ1-2; 7 bases line up with TRBD1. Germline V gives CDR1 KGHSH, CDR2 LQKENI. V dropped 2 bases and J dropped 5; count of bases not matched to a gene: 8. This CDR3 is built from 15 residues. CDR3 DNA sequence: TGTGCCAGCTCACCAGAGACGAACAGGGGATATGGCTACACCTTC. Translation: CASSPETNRGYGYTF.

CDR3: CASSLGGYEAFF. The CDR3 DNA reads TGTGCCAGCAGCCTAGGGGGGTATGAAGCTTTCTTT. This chain links TRBV2 with TRBJ1-1, with TRBD1 as a possible D gene (6 bases). The CDR3 totals 12 residues. The germline gives CDR1 SNHLY, CDR2 FYNNEI. V was pared by 6 bases and J by 7 bases, with 12 bases between.

This clone is a singleton in its sample. The rearrangement uses TRBV14 and TRBJ1-2; no clear D. The CDR3 is made up of 13 amino acids. In germline, CDR1 is SGHDN, CDR2 FVKESK. Trimming took 1 base from V and 8 from J, leaving 11 bases between them. CDR3 residues: CASSQVEGVGYTF. CDR3 DNA: TGTGCCAGCAGCCAAGTTGAGGGCGTGGGCTACACCTTC.

CDR3 in DNA: TGTGCCAGCAGCAGGGAGGGGGCGAACAATGAGCAGTTCTTC. As protein: CASSREGANNEQFF. This chain joins TRBV14 and TRBJ2-1; D may match TRBD1 or TRBD2 (7 bases each). Looked up from germline, CDR1 is SGHDN and CDR2 is FVKESK. This CDR3 is 14 amino acids long. V was shortened by 5 bases and J by 5 bases, with 13 bases between the two germline ends.

The chain links TRBV7-9 to TRBJ2-3; TRBD2 matches 8 bases. The CDR3 has 16 residues. V trimming: 6 bases; J trimming: 5 bases; junction bases outside the gene matches: 13. CDR1 and CDR2 (germline): SEHNR, FQNEAQ (reference sequence). The CDR3, as DNA: TGTGCCAGCAGGCCCCTCTACGGGAGGGCCGGAGATACGCAGTATTTT. This gives the protein CASRPLYGRAGDTQYF.

This sequence joins TRBV6-1 and TRBJ1-6, with no clear D. Germline values: CDR1 MNHNS, CDR2 SASEGT. The CDR3 length is 14 residues. V dropped 8 bases and J dropped 2 bases, with 10 bases sitting between them. The CDR3 sequence: CASDTTAYNSPLHF. The CDR3 bases are TGTGCCAGCGACACTACAGCCTATAATTCACCCCTCCACTTT.